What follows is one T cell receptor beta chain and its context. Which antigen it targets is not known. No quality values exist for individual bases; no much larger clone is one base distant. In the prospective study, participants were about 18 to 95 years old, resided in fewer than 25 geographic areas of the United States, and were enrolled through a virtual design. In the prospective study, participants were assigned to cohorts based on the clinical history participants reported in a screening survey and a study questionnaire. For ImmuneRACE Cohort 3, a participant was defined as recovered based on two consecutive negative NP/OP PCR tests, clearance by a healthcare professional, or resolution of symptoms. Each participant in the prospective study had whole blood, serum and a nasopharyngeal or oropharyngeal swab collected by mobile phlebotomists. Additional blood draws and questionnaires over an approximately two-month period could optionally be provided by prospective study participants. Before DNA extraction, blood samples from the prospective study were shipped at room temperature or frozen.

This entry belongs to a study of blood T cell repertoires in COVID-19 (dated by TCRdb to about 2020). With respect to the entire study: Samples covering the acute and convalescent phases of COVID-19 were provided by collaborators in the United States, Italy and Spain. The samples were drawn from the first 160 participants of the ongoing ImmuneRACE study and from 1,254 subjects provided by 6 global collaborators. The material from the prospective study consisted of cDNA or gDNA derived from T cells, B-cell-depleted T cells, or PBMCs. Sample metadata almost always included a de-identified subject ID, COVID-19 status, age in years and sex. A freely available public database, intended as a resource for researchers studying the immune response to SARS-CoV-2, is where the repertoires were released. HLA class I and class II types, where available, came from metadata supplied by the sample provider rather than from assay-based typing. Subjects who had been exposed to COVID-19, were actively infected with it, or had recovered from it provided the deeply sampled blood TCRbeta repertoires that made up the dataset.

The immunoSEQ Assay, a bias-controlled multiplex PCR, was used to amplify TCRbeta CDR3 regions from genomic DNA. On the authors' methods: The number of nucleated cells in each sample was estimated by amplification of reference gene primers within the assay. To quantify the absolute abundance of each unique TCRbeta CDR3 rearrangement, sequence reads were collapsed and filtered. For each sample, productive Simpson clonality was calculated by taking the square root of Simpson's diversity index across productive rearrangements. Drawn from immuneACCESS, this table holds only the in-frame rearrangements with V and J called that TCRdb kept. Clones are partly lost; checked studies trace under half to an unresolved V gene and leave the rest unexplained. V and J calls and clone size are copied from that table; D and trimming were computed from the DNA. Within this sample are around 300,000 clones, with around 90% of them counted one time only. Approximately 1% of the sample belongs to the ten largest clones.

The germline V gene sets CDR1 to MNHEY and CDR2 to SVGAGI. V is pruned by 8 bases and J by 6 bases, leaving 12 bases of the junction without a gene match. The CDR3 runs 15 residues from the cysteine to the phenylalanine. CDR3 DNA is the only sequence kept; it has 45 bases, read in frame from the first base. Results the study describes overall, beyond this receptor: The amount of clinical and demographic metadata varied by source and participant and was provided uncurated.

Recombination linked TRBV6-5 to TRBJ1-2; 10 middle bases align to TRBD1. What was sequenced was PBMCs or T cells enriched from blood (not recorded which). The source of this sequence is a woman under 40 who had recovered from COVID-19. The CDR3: CASRRAGTGVNGYTF. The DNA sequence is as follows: TGTGCCAGCCGGCGGGCTGGGACAGGGGTCAATGGCTACACCTTC.